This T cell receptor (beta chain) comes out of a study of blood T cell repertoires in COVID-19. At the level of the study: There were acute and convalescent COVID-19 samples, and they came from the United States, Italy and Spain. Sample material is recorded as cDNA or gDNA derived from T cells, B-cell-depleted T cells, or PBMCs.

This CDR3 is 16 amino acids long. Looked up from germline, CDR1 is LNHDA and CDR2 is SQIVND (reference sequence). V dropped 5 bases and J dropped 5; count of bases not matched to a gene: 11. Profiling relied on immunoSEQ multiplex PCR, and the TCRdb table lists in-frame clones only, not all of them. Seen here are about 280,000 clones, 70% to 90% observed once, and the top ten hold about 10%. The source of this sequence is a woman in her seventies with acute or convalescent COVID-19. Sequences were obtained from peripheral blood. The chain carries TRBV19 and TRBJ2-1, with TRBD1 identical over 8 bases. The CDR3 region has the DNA TGTGCCAGTAGTCCCTCCACCGGGACAGGTAACAATGAGCAGTTCTTC. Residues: CASSPSTGTGNNEQFF.